Below are 7 T cell receptor beta chains sequenced from a single sample in a study of blood T cells in healthy people across ages. Primers used in a second PCR of roughly 7 to 12 cycles were a sample-barcoded 5' primer and a J-beta primer mix. MiXCR, applied by TCRdb to the 5' RACE reads, yields one record per CDR3 protein. The repertoire consists of fewer than 2,000,000 distinct CDR3 sequences, with 34% occurring once and the leading ten covering approximately 11%. The specimen sequenced was blood. These receptors all come from a woman aged 30 to 39 in good health.

The CDR3 coding sequence is TGTGCCAGCAGCCTCAGTACTGGCGGGGGGGTAAATGAGCAGTTCTTC. This sequence encodes CASSLSTGGGVNEQFF. The V gene is TRBV7-9, the J gene TRBJ2-1; 9 bases line up with TRBD2. The germline gives CDR1 SEHNR, CDR2 FQNEAQ (reference sequence). The CDR3 runs 16 residues. The V gene end was trimmed by 5 bases and the J gene end by 7 bases; junction bases not matched to a gene: 12. The variable domain in full, completed from reference TRBV7-9 and TRBJ2-1, reads DTGVSQNPRHKITKRGQNVTFRCDPISEHNRLYWYRQTLGQGPEFLTYFQNEAQLEKSRLLSDRFSAERPKGSFSTLEIQRTEQGDSAMYLCASSLSTGGGVNEQFFGPGTRLTVL.

The chain has TRBV28 and TRBJ2-1, with D maybe TRBD1 (5 bases). Germline V gives CDR1 MDHEN, CDR2 SYDVKM. Trimming left V 3 bases short and J 6 bases short, with 9 bases between. The CDR3 contains 13 residues. This CDR3 reads CASSFTRGNEQFF. CDR3 sequence (DNA): TGTGCCAGCAGTTTTACAAGGGGCAATGAGCAGTTCTTC.

This sequence joins TRBV30 and TRBJ1-6; maybe TRBD1 (6 bases). Trimming took 4 bases from V and 11 from J, leaving 15 bases between them. CDR3 length: 13 amino acids. In germline, CDR1 is GTSNPN, CDR2 SVGIG (reference sequence). The DNA of the CDR3 is TGTGCCTGGAAGAACAGGGTTATGACACCCCTCCACTTT. It translates to CAWKNRVMTPLHF.

The rearrangement joins TRBV28 to TRBJ1-1; 10 bases fit TRBD1. V shed 6 bases and J 0 bases; nucleotides not matched to a gene: 7. The germline CDR1 and CDR2 sequences are MDHEN and SYDVKM. The CDR3 has 16 residues. Here the CDR3 reads CASRTADRGMNTEAFF. In DNA, the CDR3 is TGTGCCAGCAGAACCGCGGACAGGGGGATGAACACTGAAGCTTTCTTT.

This chain joins TRBV27 and TRBJ2-6; D remains unclear. Trimming pared 10 bases from V and 0 bases from J, leaving 13 bases between. The CDR3 is 15 amino acids. Germline V CDR1 and CDR2: MNHEY, SMNVEV (reference sequence). CDR3 DNA sequence: TGTGCCACCAAGCCAATCAGCTCTGGGGCCAACGTCCTGACTTTC. It codes for CATKPISSGANVLTF.

This chain uses TRBV28 with TRBJ2-7; TRBD2 matches at 8 bases. This CDR3 contains 16 residues. Germline V gene data show CDR1 as MDHEN and CDR2 as SYDVKM. The V gene end was trimmed by 2 bases and the J gene end by 3 bases; junction bases not matched to a gene: 9. Here the CDR3 reads CASSLQGAGVIYEQYF. The CDR3 DNA reads as TGTGCCAGCAGTTTACAGGGAGCGGGAGTCATCTACGAGCAGTACTTC. Looking up the rest from reference TRBV28 and TRBJ2-7 gives the full variable domain: DVKVTQSSRYLVKRTGEKVFLECVQDMDHENMFWYRQDPGLGLRLIYFSYDVKMKEKGDIPEGYSVSREKKERFSLILESASTNQTSMYLCASSLQGAGVIYEQYFGPGTRLTVT.

In the case of this clonotype: An end of the junction differs from the germline gene, which may be a read error. The chain employs TRBV6-5 and TRBJ2-7; D gene uncertain. The CDR3 has 13 residues. Germline lookup yields CDR1 MNHEY and CDR2 SVGAGI. The CDR3 DNA sequence: TGTGCCAGCAGTCGACATTATTCCTGCGAGCAGTACTTC. Its translation: CASSRHYSCEQYF.